This note documents a single T cell receptor (beta chain) sequence. Which antigen it targets is not known. Base-call qualities are not available, and no considerably larger clone is one nucleotide away. The sample belongs to a study of blood T cell repertoires in COVID-19 (TCRdb year 2020). Study-level background: Samples from collaborators originated in the United States, Italy and Spain and spanned both the acute and convalescent phases of COVID-19. The prospective study material was composed of cDNA or gDNA derived from T cells, B-cell-depleted T cells, or PBMCs. HLA class I and class II types, where available, came from metadata supplied by the sample provider rather than from assay-based typing. The sample metadata nearly always contained a de-identified subject ID, COVID-19 status, age in years and sex. The samples were drawn from two sources: the first 160 participants of the ongoing ImmuneRACE study, and some 1,300 subjects contributed by 6 global collaborators. The repertoires were made available in a free public database intended to serve as a resource for research on the immune response to SARS-CoV-2. Deeply sampled blood TCRbeta repertoires from subjects exposed to, actively infected with, or recovered from COVID-19 were included in the dataset.

Overall study results and their limits: The amount of clinical and demographic metadata varied by source and participant and was provided uncurated.

Participants in the prospective study were aged about 18 to 89 years, lived in 24 United States geographic areas, and enrolled through a virtual design. To assign participants to cohorts, the prospective study relied on clinical history that participants themselves reported in a screening survey and a study questionnaire. Recovered participants in ImmuneRACE Cohort 3 were defined as having two consecutive negative NP/OP PCR tests, clearance from a healthcare professional, or resolution of symptoms. In the prospective study, whole blood, serum and a nasopharyngeal or oropharyngeal swab were collected from each participant by mobile phlebotomists. Prospective study participants could optionally give additional blood draws and questionnaires over a roughly two-month period. Before DNA extraction, blood samples from the prospective study were shipped at room temperature or frozen. The CDR3 holds 17 amino acids from the cysteine to the phenylalanine. Of the read, only the CDR3 DNA is kept; its 51 bases are in frame from base 1. The V end loses 7 bases and the J end loses 3 bases, and a stretch of 19 bases separates them. CDR1 and CDR2, per the germline V gene, are MDHEN and SYDVKM.

The immunoSEQ Assay, a bias-controlled multiplex PCR, was used to amplify TCRbeta CDR3 regions from genomic DNA. On the authors' methods: Within the assay, amplification of reference gene primers was used to estimate how many nucleated cells each sample contained. To quantify the absolute abundance of each unique TCRbeta CDR3 rearrangement, sequence reads were collapsed and filtered. For each sample, productive Simpson clonality was calculated as the square root of Simpson's diversity index over productive rearrangements. TCRdb carries this immuneACCESS record with in-frame sequences only. Its versions omit some clonotypes, under half of them owing to an unresolved V gene in the studies checked, with the rest unexplained. Clonal size and the V and J genes are those of that table, whereas D and trimming came from the DNA. This sample gives 190,000 or so clones in total; 86% of them show up just once. The biggest ten clones account for more than 7.5% of the sample.

The chain links TRBV28 with TRBJ1-6; TRBD1 could be the D gene, as 6 bases match. This clonotype was sampled from a woman under 40 who had recovered from COVID-19. Sequencing used PBMCs or T cells enriched from blood (not recorded which). The CDR3 protein is CASNYNGRGVYNSPLHF. Read as DNA, the sequence is TGTGCCAGCAATTATAACGGCAGGGGAGTCTATAATTCACCCCTCCACTTT.